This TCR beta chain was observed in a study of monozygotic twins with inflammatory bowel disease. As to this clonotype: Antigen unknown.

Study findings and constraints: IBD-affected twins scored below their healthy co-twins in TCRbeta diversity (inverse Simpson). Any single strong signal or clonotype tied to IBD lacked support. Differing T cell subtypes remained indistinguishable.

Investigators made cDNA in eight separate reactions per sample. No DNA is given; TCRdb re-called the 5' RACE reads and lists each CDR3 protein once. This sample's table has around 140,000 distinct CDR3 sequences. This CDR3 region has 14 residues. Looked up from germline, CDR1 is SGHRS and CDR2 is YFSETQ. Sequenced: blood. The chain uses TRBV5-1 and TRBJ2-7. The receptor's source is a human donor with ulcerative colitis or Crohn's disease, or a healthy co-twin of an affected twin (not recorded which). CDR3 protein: CASSLAQGLDEQYF.